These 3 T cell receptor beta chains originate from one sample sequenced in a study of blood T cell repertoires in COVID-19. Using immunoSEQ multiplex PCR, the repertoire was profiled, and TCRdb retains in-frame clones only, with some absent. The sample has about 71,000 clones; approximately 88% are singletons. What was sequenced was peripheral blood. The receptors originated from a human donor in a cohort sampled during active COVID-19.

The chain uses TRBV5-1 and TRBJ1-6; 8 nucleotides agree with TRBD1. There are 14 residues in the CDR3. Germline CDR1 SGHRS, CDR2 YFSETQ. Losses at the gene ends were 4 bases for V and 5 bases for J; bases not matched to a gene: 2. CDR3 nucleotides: TGCGCCAGCAGCGTGACAGGGGATAATTCACCCCTCCACTTT. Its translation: CASSVTGDNSPLHF.

CDR3 nucleotides: TGTGCCAGCTCCAGGGACAGGGGTGAAAAACTGTTTTTT. Protein product: CASSRDRGEKLFF. V usage is TRBV6-5 and J usage is TRBJ1-4; 10 bases fit TRBD1. The CDR3 extends over 13 amino acids. J gave up 7 bases and V 8 bases, and 4 bases lay outside the gene matches. The germline V gene has CDR1 MNHEY and CDR2 SVGAGI.

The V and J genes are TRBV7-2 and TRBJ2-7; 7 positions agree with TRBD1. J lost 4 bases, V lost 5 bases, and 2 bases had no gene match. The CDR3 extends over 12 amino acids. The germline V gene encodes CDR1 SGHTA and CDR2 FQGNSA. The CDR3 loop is CASSAQGYEQYF. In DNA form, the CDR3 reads TGTGCCAGCAGCGCACAGGGGTACGAGCAGTACTTC.